Listed here are 21 T cell receptor beta chains from one sample, sequenced in a study of vaccination effects on CD4 cells after COVID-19. Generated by immunoSEQ multiplex PCR, the TCRdb table keeps only in-frame clones and is missing some. The sample records over 80,000 clones, roughly 80% being singletons. Antigens for these TCRs are unknown. Sequencing in the ViraFEST assay came after antigen-specific CD4+ T cells had been expanded with viral peptide pools, which were used to stimulate PBMC. Following culture for around 10 days, CD4+ T cells were isolated. Everyone in the study got two shots of either the BNT162b2 or mRNA-1273 vaccine. The specimen comprised CD4+ T cells from PBMCs cultured with HCoV-OC43 spike peptides, sampled after COVID-19 vaccination. The subset denotes: HCoV-OC43 spike overlapping peptide pool stimulation. The receptors were sampled from a human donor who received a COVID-19 vaccine.

The chain has TRBV7-2 and TRBJ2-2; TRBD2 matches 7 bases. J gave up 4 bases and V 0 bases, and 5 bases lay outside the gene matches. This CDR3 has 16 amino acids. Per the germline V gene, CDR1 is SGHTA and CDR2 is FQGNSA. The DNA for the CDR3 is TGTGCCAGCAGCTTAGCCGGGGGGACTCTCACCGGGGAGCTGTTTTTT. It is translated as CASSLAGGTLTGELFF.

In nucleotides, the CDR3 is TGCGCCAGCAGCGACACAGATACGCAGTATTTT. As protein: CASSDTDTQYF. V is TRBV5-1 and J is TRBJ2-3, with unresolved D. This CDR3 region has 11 residues. CDR1 and CDR2 from the germline V gene are SGHRS and YFSETQ. V was clipped by 4 bases and J by 2 bases, with 2 bases between them.

This sequence joins TRBV5-5 and TRBJ2-4; 7 nucleotides match TRBD2. CDR1 and CDR2 from the germline V gene are SGHKS and YYEKEE (reference sequence). Trimming at V came to 2 bases and at J to 0 bases, leaving 5 bases not matched to a gene. The CDR3 contains 16 residues. The CDR3 nucleotides are TGTGCCAGCAGCTTCCGACTAGCCCTAGCCAAAAACATTCAGTACTTC. Translated, it gives CASSFRLALAKNIQYF. Together with reference TRBV5-5 and TRBJ2-4, the CDR3 gives the full variable domain: DAGVTQSPTHLIKTRGQQVTLRCSPISGHKSVSWYQQVLGQGPQFIFQYYEKEERGRGNFPDRFSARQFPNYSSELNVNALLLGDSALYLCASSFRLALAKNIQYFGAGTRLSVL.

The V call is TRBV9, the J call TRBJ2-5, with TRBD2 matching over 9 bases. Germline V gene lookup returns CDR1 SGDLS and CDR2 YYNGEE. There are 14 residues in the CDR3. V lost 2 bases and J lost 4; bases outside the gene matches: 3. The CDR3: CASSVAGGLETQYF. CDR3 in DNA: TGTGCCAGCAGCGTCGCGGGGGGGTTAGAGACCCAGTACTTC.

The chain links TRBV5-8 to TRBJ2-3, with 8 bases that match TRBD1. The CDR3 is made up of 18 amino acids. V lost 7 bases and J lost 1; bases outside the gene matches: 17. The germline V gene encodes CDR1 SGHTS and CDR2 YDEGEE. The CDR3 loop is CASPQSFSGGRGTDTQYF. The CDR3 DNA is TGTGCCAGCCCCCAAAGTTTTTCAGGGGGCAGGGGCACAGATACGCAGTATTTT.

This chain uses TRBV5-1 with TRBJ1-1, with TRBD1 matching 7 bases. From germline, CDR1 is SGHRS and CDR2 YFSETQ. The CDR3 has 13 amino acids. The V gene end was trimmed by 5 bases and the J gene end by 11 bases; junction bases not matched to a gene: 12. The CDR3 loop reads CASRPTGLLGAFF. CDR3 sequence (DNA): TGCGCCAGCAGGCCGACAGGGCTCCTCGGGGCTTTCTTT. Looking up the rest from reference TRBV5-1 and TRBJ1-1 gives the full variable domain: KAGVTQTPRYLIKTRGQQVTLSCSPISGHRSVSWYQQTPGQGLQFLFEYFSETQRNKGNFPGRFSGRQFSNSRSEMNVSTLELGDSALYLCASRPTGLLGAFFGQGTRLTVV.

The chain couples TRBV7-2 to TRBJ1-1, with a weak D call TRBD1 (6 bases). This CDR3 has 14 amino acids. V lost 0 bases and J lost 5, with 10 bases in between. Per the germline V gene, CDR1 is SGHTA and CDR2 is FQGNSA. CDR3 protein: CASSLAARGTEAFF. For the CDR3, the DNA is TGTGCCAGCAGCTTAGCGGCTAGGGGGACTGAAGCTTTCTTT. Supplemented by reference TRBV7-2 and TRBJ1-1, the full variable domain reads GAGVSQSPSNKVTEKGKDVELRCDPISGHTALYWYRQSLGQGLEFLIYFQGNSAPDKSGLPSDRFSAERTGGSVSTLTIQRTQQEDSAVYLCASSLAARGTEAFFGQGTRLTVV.

This clone was observed a handful of times. V is TRBV6-4 and J is TRBJ1-6; the D is unclear. Trimming stripped 5 bases from V and 8 bases from J, with 13 bases between. CDR3 length: 14 amino acids. The germline gives CDR1 MRHNA, CDR2 SNTAGT. The CDR3: CASSLDSRDSPLHF. The CDR3 nucleotides are TGTGCCAGCAGTCTTGACTCGAGGGATTCACCCCTCCACTTT.

The V and J genes are TRBV5-1 and TRBJ2-3; TRBD1 is a possible D gene (5 bases). The CDR3 covers 15 residues. Per germline, CDR1 SGHRS and CDR2 YFSETQ. Trimming removed 4 bases at V and 0 bases at J, with 12 bases between. The CDR3 spells CASSMDTVSTDTQYF. The CDR3 nucleotides are TGCGCCAGCAGCATGGACACAGTTAGCACAGATACGCAGTATTTT.

The rearrangement links TRBV5-1 to TRBJ1-4; no clear D gene. Germline CDR1 reads SGHRS; CDR2 reads YFSETQ. V was trimmed by 1 base and J by 7 bases, leaving 8 bases between them. This CDR3 is 13 amino acids long. The chain's CDR3 is CASSLNKGEKLFF. The CDR3 DNA follows: TGCGCCAGCAGCTTGAATAAGGGTGAAAAACTGTTTTTT. The whole variable domain, filled in from reference TRBV5-1 and TRBJ1-4, reads KAGVTQTPRYLIKTRGQQVTLSCSPISGHRSVSWYQQTPGQGLQFLFEYFSETQRNKGNFPGRFSGRQFSNSRSEMNVSTLELGDSALYLCASSLNKGEKLFFGSGTQLSVL.

This clone was counted a few times. The chain is built from TRBV9 and TRBJ1-6; TRBD1 aligns across 7 bases. The CDR3 loop spans 15 amino acids. V lost 0 bases to trimming and J lost 7 bases; unmatched junction nucleotides: 4. The germline CDR1 and CDR2 sequences are SGDLS and YYNGEE. The CDR3 here is CASSVEPGQNSPLHF. Here the CDR3 DNA reads TGTGCCAGCAGCGTAGAACCGGGACAGAATTCACCCCTCCACTTT.

This chain's CDR3 is CASKVPTGLETQYF. CDR3 nucleotide sequence: TGTGCCAGCAAAGTCCCGACAGGGTTGGAGACCCAGTACTTC. The chain combines TRBV2 with TRBJ2-5; TRBD1 agrees at 7 bases. V shed 7 bases, J shed 5 bases, and the junction held 10 bases outside the gene matches. Germline V gene lookup returns CDR1 SNHLY and CDR2 FYNNEI. This CDR3 is built from 14 residues.

V and J are TRBV27 and TRBJ1-4; D is unclear. The germline CDR1 and CDR2 sequences are MNHEY and SMNVEV (reference sequence). V was pared by 6 bases and J by 5 bases, with 13 bases between. The CDR3 sequence is 14 residues long. The CDR3 nucleotides read TGTGCCAGCAGACCGGGGTGGAGGAATGAAAAACTGTTTTTT. It codes for CASRPGWRNEKLFF.

The rearrangement joins TRBV7-3 to TRBJ2-3; TRBD1 is a possible D gene (5 bases). CDR3 length: 14 amino acids. Germline V gives CDR1 SGHTA, CDR2 FQGTGA. V lost 2 bases and J lost 5, with 11 bases in between. In nucleotides, the CDR3 is TGTGCCAGCAGCTTAGGGCAGGGTGTAGATACGCAGTATTTT. It translates to CASSLGQGVDTQYF.

This clone was picked up a small number of times. This chain uses TRBV28 with TRBJ1-4; TRBD1 might be the D (5 bases). CDR1 MDHEN and CDR2 SYDVKM come from the germline V gene. The ends were cut back, 5 bases at V and 8 bases at J, with 12 bases in the middle. This CDR3 is 13 amino acids long. Here the CDR3 reads CASSRYRQEKLFF. The CDR3 DNA sequence: TGTGCCAGCAGTCGATATCGACAGGAAAAACTGTTTTTT. The full variable domain, rest sourced from reference TRBV28 and TRBJ1-4, is DVKVTQSSRYLVKRTGEKVFLECVQDMDHENMFWYRQDPGLGLRLIYFSYDVKMKEKGDIPEGYSVSREKKERFSLILESASTNQTSMYLCASSRYRQEKLFFGSGTQLSVL.

This clone has at least ten counts. The CDR3 is CASSRTGIANTGELFF. CDR3 sequence (DNA): TGTGCCAGCAGTCGGACAGGAATCGCGAACACCGGGGAGCTGTTTTTT. The chain couples TRBV27 to TRBJ2-2, with 7 bases identical to TRBD1. V gave up 5 bases and J gave up 0 bases; unmatched junction bases: 6. The CDR3 is 16 amino acids. The germline V gene has CDR1 MNHEY and CDR2 SMNVEV (reference sequence).

This clone was picked up a small number of times. The J gene is TRBJ1-1, the V gene TRBV29-1; perhaps TRBD1 as D (5 bases). Trimming removed 6 bases at V and 6 bases at J, with 17 bases between. Germline values: CDR1 SQVTM, CDR2 ANQGSEA. This CDR3 is 13 amino acids long. The CDR3 DNA is TGCAGCGTCGGCCCACCGCAGGGCCCTGAAGCTTTCTTT. Amino acid sequence: CSVGPPQGPEAFF.

CDR3 loop: CASSPRTGPYEQYV. The CDR3 bases are TGTGCCAGCAGCCCAAGGACAGGCCCCTACGAGCAGTACGTC. The rearrangement uses TRBV11-1 and TRBJ2-7, with TRBD1 matching 7 bases. In germline, CDR1 is SGHAT, CDR2 FQDESV (reference sequence). The CDR3 runs 14 residues. The V gene end was trimmed by 5 bases and the J gene end by 2 bases; junction bases not matched to a gene: 6.

Here the CDR3 DNA reads TGTGCCAGCAGCCGAGTCGGAAACACCATATATTTT. Protein sequence: CASSRVGNTIYF. The chain combines TRBV2 with TRBJ1-3; D gene unclear. Trimming left V 6 bases short and J 4 bases short, with 7 bases between. Germline V CDR1 and CDR2: SNHLY, FYNNEI. CDR3 size: 12 residues.

The chain combines TRBV19 with TRBJ1-3; D not resolved. The V end lost 8 bases, the J end lost 4 bases, and 6 bases lay between the germline ends. The CDR3 has 11 amino acids. CDR1 and CDR2 (germline): LNHDA, SQIVND (reference sequence). CDR3 protein: CASGEGNTIYF. The CDR3 bases are TGTGCCAGTGGTGAGGGAAACACCATATATTTT. Full variable domain (missing parts from reference TRBV19 and TRBJ1-3): DGGITQSPKYLFRKEGQNVTLSCEQNLNHDAMYWYRQDPGQGLRLIYYSQIVNDFQKGDIAEGYSVSREKKESFPLTVTSAQKNPTAFYLCASGEGNTIYFGEGSWLTVV.

The chain links TRBV5-4 to TRBJ1-3; D is undetermined. The CDR3 loop spans 16 amino acids. With 5 bases removed from V and 8 bases from J, the gap between germline ends came to 23 bases. CDR1 is SGHNT and CDR2 is YYREEE in the germline V gene (reference sequence). CDR3 residues: CASSQGGSRAGDTIYF. CDR3 nucleotide sequence: TGTGCCAGCAGTCAAGGCGGGAGTCGGGCCGGGGACACCATATATTTT.